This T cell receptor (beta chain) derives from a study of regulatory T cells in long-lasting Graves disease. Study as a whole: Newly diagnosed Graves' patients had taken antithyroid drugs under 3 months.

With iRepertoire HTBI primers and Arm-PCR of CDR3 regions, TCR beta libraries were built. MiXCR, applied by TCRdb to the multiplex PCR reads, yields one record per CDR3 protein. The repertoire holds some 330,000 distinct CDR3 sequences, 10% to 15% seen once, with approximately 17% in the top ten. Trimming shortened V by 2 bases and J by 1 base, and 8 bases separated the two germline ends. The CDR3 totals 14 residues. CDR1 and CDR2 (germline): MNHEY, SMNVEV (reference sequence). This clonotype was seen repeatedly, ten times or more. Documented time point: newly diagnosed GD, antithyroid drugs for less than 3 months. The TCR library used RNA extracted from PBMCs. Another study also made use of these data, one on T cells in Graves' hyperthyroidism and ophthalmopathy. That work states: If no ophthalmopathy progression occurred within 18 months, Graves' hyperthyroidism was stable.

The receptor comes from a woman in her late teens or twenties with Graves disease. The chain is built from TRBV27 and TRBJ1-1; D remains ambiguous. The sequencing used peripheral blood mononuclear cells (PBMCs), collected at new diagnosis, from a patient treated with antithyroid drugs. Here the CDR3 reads CASSLADTNTEAFF. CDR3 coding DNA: TGTGCCAGCAGTTTAGCCGACACGAACACTGAAGCTTTCTTT.